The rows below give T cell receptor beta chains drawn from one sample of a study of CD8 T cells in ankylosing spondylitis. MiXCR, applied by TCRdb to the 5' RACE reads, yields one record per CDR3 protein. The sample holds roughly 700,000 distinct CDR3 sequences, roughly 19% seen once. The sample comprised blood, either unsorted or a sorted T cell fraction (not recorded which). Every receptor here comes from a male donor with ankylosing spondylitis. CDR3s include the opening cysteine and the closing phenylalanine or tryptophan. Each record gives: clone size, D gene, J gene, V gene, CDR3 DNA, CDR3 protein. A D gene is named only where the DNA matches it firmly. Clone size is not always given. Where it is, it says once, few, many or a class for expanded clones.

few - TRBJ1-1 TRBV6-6 TGTGCCGGCCACAGAGAAATGAACACTGAAGCTTTCTTT CAGHREMNTEAFF
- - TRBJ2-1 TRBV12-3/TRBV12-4 TGTGCCAGCAGCGTGGACGGACCCGAGGGGAATGAGCAGTTCTTC CASSVDGPEGNEQFF
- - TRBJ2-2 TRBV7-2 TGTGCCAGCAGCTCCTCCTGGGGGACCGGGGAGCTGTTTTTT CASSSSWGTGELFF
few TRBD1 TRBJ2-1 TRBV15 TGTGCCACCAGCGAAAGGGGACAGGGACCTTACAATGAGCAGTTCTTC CATSERGQGPYNEQFF
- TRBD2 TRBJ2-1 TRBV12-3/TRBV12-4 TGTGCCAGCAGTAGCCGGACTAGCCATACCTACAATGAGCAGTTCTTC CASSSRTSHTYNEQFF
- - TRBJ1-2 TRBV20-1 TGCAGTGCTAGTACAGGGAACCTCCATGGCTACACCTTC CSASTGNLHGYTF
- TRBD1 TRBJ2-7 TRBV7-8 TGTGCCAGCAGCTTAGAGTTTGGGACAGGGAGCGAGCAGTACTTC CASSLEFGTGSEQYF
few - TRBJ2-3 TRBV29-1 TGCAGCGTTGGGGGGGTGACAGATACGCAGTATTTT CSVGGVTDTQYF
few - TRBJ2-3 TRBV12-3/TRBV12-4 TGTGCCAGCAGTTTACGGGATCTTTTTTATACGCAGTATTTT CASSLRDLFYTQYF
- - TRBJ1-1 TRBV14 TGTGCCAGCAGCCAAGTCGCAGGGGAGGGCACTGAAGCTTTCTTT CASSQVAGEGTEAFF
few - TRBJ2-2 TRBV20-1 TGCAGTGCACCCATATCGGCGGCCGGCGGCACCGGGGAGCTGTTTTTT CSAPISAAGGTGELFF
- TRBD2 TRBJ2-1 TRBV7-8 TGTGCCAGCAGCTTTACTAGCGGCAACGGCGGTGAGCAGTTCTTC CASSFTSGNGGEQFF
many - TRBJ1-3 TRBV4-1 TGCGCCAGCAGCCAAGGGGCCCTCTCTGGAAACACCATATATTTT CASSQGALSGNTIYF
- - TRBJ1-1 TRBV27 TGTGCCACCCGGAAAGGGGCTATCACTGAAGCTTTCTTT CATRKGAITEAFF
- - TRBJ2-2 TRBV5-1 TGCGCCAGCAGCGAAGGGGAAACCGGGGAGCTGTTTTTT CASSEGETGELFF
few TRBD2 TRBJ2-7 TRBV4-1 TGCGCCAGCAGCCAAGAGGGCGGGAGAACCTACGAGCAGTACTTC CASSQEGGRTYEQYF
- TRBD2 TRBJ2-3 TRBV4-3 TGCGCCAGCAGCCAAGATTGGGCGGGAGTGGGGAAAACAGATACGCAGTATTTT CASSQDWAGVGKTDTQYF
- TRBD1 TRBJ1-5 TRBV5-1 TGCGCCAGCAGCTGGGGGACAGGGGAAAATCAGCCCCAGCATTTT CASSWGTGENQPQHF
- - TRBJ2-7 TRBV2 TGTGCCAGCCAACCGGGATCCGAGTTGGGCTACGAGCAGTACTTC CASQPGSELGYEQYF
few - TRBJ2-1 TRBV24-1 TGTGCCACCAGTGATTTTAGAGGAGCCTCCTACAATGAGCAGTTCTTC CATSDFRGASYNEQFF
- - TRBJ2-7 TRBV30 TGTGCCTGGAGAAGGACAGCGGGGAGCGCCTACGAGCAGTACTTC CAWRRTAGSAYEQYF
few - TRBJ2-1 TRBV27 TGTGCCAGCAGTTTAAGGGCTAGCAGCCACACCTACAATGAGCAGTTCTTC CASSLRASSHTYNEQFF
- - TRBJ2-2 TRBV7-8 TGTGCCAGCAGCTTAGAGGTGGGGTGGGACACCGGGGAGCTGTTTTTT CASSLEVGWDTGELFF
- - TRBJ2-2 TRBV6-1 TGTGCCAGCACCCCGACTTCGAACACCGGGGAGCTGTTTTTT CASTPTSNTGELFF
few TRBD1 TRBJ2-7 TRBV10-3 TGTGCCATCAGTTTTCCGGGACAGGGCACCTACGAGCAGTACTTC CAISFPGQGTYEQYF
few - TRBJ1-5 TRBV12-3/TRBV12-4 TGTGCCAGCAGCCGTAGCGGGGGCACAGATACGCAGCATTTT CASSRSGGTDTQHF
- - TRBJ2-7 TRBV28 TGTGCCAGCAGTTTAGGGGGGACAGCCGCCTACGAGCAGTACTTC CASSLGGTAAYEQYF
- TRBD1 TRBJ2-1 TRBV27 TGTGCCAGCAGTTTAACGGGACAGAGCTCCTACAATGAGCAGTTCTTC CASSLTGQSSYNEQFF